Listed below are T cell receptor beta chains from one sample, sequenced in a study of T cells in localized non-small cell lung cancer. TCRdb's copy holds only in-frame clones and misses some; the assay was immunoSEQ multiplex PCR. The data show tens of thousands of clones, with about nine tenths seen just once and roughly 5.4% held by the top ten. The sequences come from peripheral blood mononuclear cells, collected before any cancer treatment. The source of these receptors is a male donor aged 60 or over with stage II lung adenocarcinoma. CDR3s include the opening cysteine and the closing phenylalanine or tryptophan. The D gene is left open where the match is weak. Some rows mark clone size as missing; the rest say once, few, many or name a class of expanded clone.

TRBV6-1	-	few	TRBJ2-1	TGTGCCAGTTTGACTTGGGGGGAAAGTGAGCAGTTCTTC	CASLTWGESEQFF
TRBV5-4	-	-	TRBJ2-3	TGTGCCAGCAGGCCGACGGGCGGGACCACAGATACGCAGTATTTT	CASRPTGGTTDTQYF
TRBV6-5	-	-	TRBJ2-1	TGTGCCAGCAGTTACTCACCTGGCTCCTACAATGAGCAGTTCTTC	CASSYSPGSYNEQFF
TRBV29-1	-	-	TRBJ2-3	TGCAGCACGACGGGAGGGGGCAGCACAGATACGCAGTATTTT	CSTTGGGSTDTQYF
TRBV9	-	-	TRBJ2-1	TGTGCCAGTAGCCTCTCCGGGACCAACTCCTACAATGAGCAGTTCTTC	CASSLSGTNSYNEQFF
TRBV28	-	-	TRBJ1-1	TGTGCCAGCAGTTGGGTGGAGGGGGGGAACACTGAAGCTTTCTTT	CASSWVEGGNTEAFF
TRBV6-5	-	-	TRBJ1-5	TGTGCCAGCAGTTACTCGGGGGCTAGCAATCAGCCTCAGCATTTT	CASSYSGASNQPQHF
TRBV6-6	TRBD1	few	TRBJ1-3	TGTGCCAGCAGGACAGGGCGCTCTGGAAACACCATATATTTT	CASRTGRSGNTIYF
TRBV11-2	-	few	TRBJ2-7	TGTGCCAGCAGTCACTCCCCCTACGAGCAGTACTTC	CASSHSPYEQYF
TRBV19	-	-	TRBJ1-5	TGTGCCAGTAGTATAGACGGGCCCGATGCTGCGAGCAATCAGCCCCAGCATTTT	CASSIDGPDAASNQPQHF
TRBV6-5	-	once	TRBJ2-1	TGTGCCAGCAGGGACCCGGGAGCTGGCTACAATGAGCAGTTCTTC	CASRDPGAGYNEQFF
TRBV29-1	TRBD1	once	TRBJ1-5	TGCAGCGTTCGGGACAGCAACAATCAGCCCCAGCATTTT	CSVRDSNNQPQHF
TRBV28	-	-	TRBJ1-2	TGTGCCAGCAGCCCTGCGGGGAGGCCCTATGGCTACACCTTC	CASSPAGRPYGYTF
TRBV5-4	TRBD1	-	TRBJ1-2	TGTGCCAGCAGCTTGGGGGGACAGGGGTTAAACTATGGCTACACCTTC	CASSLGGQGLNYGYTF
TRBV30	-	-	TRBJ2-1	TGTGCCTGGAAGGCGAGCGGTGAGCAGTTCTTC	CAWKASGEQFF
TRBV6-1	TRBD2	-	TRBJ2-1	TGTGCCAGCGGAGGACTAGCGGGTAGTAGGAATGAGCAGTTCTTC	CASGGLAGSRNEQFF
TRBV28	-	-	TRBJ1-5	TGTGCCAGCAGCGATACGGTGAATCAGCCCCAGCATTTT	CASSDTVNQPQHF
TRBV7-9	TRBD1	-	TRBJ2-7	TGTGCCAGCAGCAGGACAGGAGGCGACGAGCAGTACTTC	CASSRTGGDEQYF
TRBV30	-	few	TRBJ1-5	TGTGCCTGGAGTGGGGGAGATCAGCCCCAGCATTTT	CAWSGGDQPQHF
TRBV7-9	-	-	TRBJ2-1	TGTGCCAGCAGCCCCCCCGGGAGCTCCTACAATGAGCAGTTCTTC	CASSPPGSSYNEQFF
TRBV18	-	few	TRBJ2-7	TGTGCCAGCTCACCAGGGCGGCAATCCTACGAGCAGTACTTC	CASSPGRQSYEQYF
TRBV4-3	-	-	TRBJ1-1	TGCGCCAGCAGCCAAGAGGTGTCCCGGACTGAAGCTTTCTTT	CASSQEVSRTEAFF
TRBV6-5	-	-	TRBJ2-6	TGTGCCAGCAGGCGCTCTGGGGCCAACGTCCTGACTTTC	CASRRSGANVLTF
TRBV29-1	-	-	TRBJ1-1	TGCAGCGCGCAAGATGGGGGAGGGAACACTGAAGCTTTCTTT	CSAQDGGGNTEAFF
TRBV4-2	-	once	TRBJ1-5	TGTGCCAGCAGCCCTGGGGGCAGGGAGTTCGATCAGCCCCAGCATTTT	CASSPGGREFDQPQHF
TRBV30	-	-	TRBJ2-3	TGTGCCTGGAGCGGAGTCAATTGGGCAGATACGCAGTATTTT	CAWSGVNWADTQYF
TRBV7-9	-	-	TRBJ1-2	TGTGCCAGCAGCCCCCAGTCCCAAACTAACTATGGCTACACCTTC	CASSPQSQTNYGYTF
TRBV11-2	-	-	TRBJ1-2	TGTGCCAGCAGCTTAGAGGCTGGGTCTGGTGGCTACACCTTC	CASSLEAGSGGYTF
TRBV6-5	-	-	TRBJ1-3	TGTGCCAGCAGGCCCCCAGGGGGAAACACCATATATTTT	CASRPPGGNTIYF
TRBV7-9	-	-	TRBJ1-5	TGTGCCAGCAGCCCCTCGGATAGCAATCAGCCCCAGCATTTT	CASSPSDSNQPQHF
TRBV18	-	-	TRBJ1-1	TGTGCCAGCTCACCACAGGGACCGGGCACTGAAGCTTTCTTT	CASSPQGPGTEAFF
TRBV5-8	-	-	TRBJ2-7	TGTGCCAGCAACCCTGACAGCGGCGAGCAGTACTTC	CASNPDSGEQYF
TRBV6-6	-	-	TRBJ2-1	TGTGCCAGCAGTGGGGCAGGTTCTACCTACAATGAGCAGTTCTTC	CASSGAGSTYNEQFF
TRBV5-1	TRBD2	-	TRBJ2-1	TGCGCCAGCAGCTTGGTCGGACTAGCGGGAGTATCAGCCCTAGCCGATGAGCAGTTCTTC	CASSLVGLAGVSALADEQFF
TRBV28	TRBD1	once	TRBJ1-5	TGTGCCAGCAGTTTAATCGAGGGGGCACGGCAGCCCCAGCATTTT	CASSLIEGARQPQHF
TRBV15	TRBD2	-	TRBJ2-1	TGTGCCACCAGCAGAGCGCAACCGGGACTAGCGCTAACTCGGCATGAGCAGTTCTTC	CATSRAQPGLALTRHEQFF
TRBV28	TRBD2	-	TRBJ2-2	TGTGCCAGCAGTTTACTAGCGGGGACCGGGGAGCTGTTTTTT	CASSLLAGTGELFF
TRBV14	-	-	TRBJ2-3	TGTGCCAGCAGCCAAGATGGGGGGCCCACAGATACGCAGTATTTT	CASSQDGGPTDTQYF
TRBV30	TRBD1	-	TRBJ1-4	TGTGCCTGGAAGGCGATGGACAGGGGGCGTGAAAAACTGTTTTTT	CAWKAMDRGREKLFF
TRBV14	-	-	TRBJ1-2	TGTGCCAGCAGCCAAGGTGGGGTACGGAACTATGGCTACACCTTC	CASSQGGVRNYGYTF
TRBV28	-	-	TRBJ2-7	TGTGCCAGCGGACGGCCGACCCAAACCTACGAGCAGTACTTC	CASGRPTQTYEQYF
TRBV5-4	-	-	TRBJ2-3	TGTGCCAGCAGCCCTTCACCCTCTAGCGTTAGCACAGATACGCAGTATTTT	CASSPSPSSVSTDTQYF
TRBV6-5	-	-	TRBJ1-1	TGTGCCAGCACCATCCTTGGCGGGGGCACTGAAGCTTTCTTT	CASTILGGGTEAFF
TRBV2	TRBD2	-	TRBJ2-7	TGTGCCAGCATGGAAAGCGGGGGGGACTACGAGCAGTACTTC	CASMESGGDYEQYF
TRBV11-2	-	few	TRBJ1-1	TGTGCCAGCAGCCCGGGACGAGTAGCCACTGAAGCTTTCTTT	CASSPGRVATEAFF
TRBV7-9	TRBD1	-	TRBJ1-1	TGTGCCAGCAGCTTAGGGACAGGGACGAACACTGAAGCTTTCTTT	CASSLGTGTNTEAFF
TRBV19	TRBD1	-	TRBJ1-1	TGTGCCAGTAGGCGGGACAGGGCCCTGGGAACTGAAGCTTTCTTT	CASRRDRALGTEAFF
TRBV7-2	-	once	TRBJ1-6	TGTGCCAGCAGCACACGGGGGGGAACCTGGGAGGGGTATAATTCACCCCTCCACTTT	CASSTRGGTWEGYNSPLHF
TRBV6-4	-	few	TRBJ1-2	TGTGCCAGCAGTGACTCGCCCAGGTCGGCGTTCGGCTACACCTTC	CASSDSPRSAFGYTF
TRBV2	TRBD1	-	TRBJ1-4	TGTGCCAGCAGTTCACAGGGGGCGGCCGAAAAACTGTTTTTT	CASSSQGAAEKLFF
TRBV4-2	-	-	TRBJ1-2	TGTGCCAGCAGCCAAGGGACACCCGCCACCTTC	CASSQGTPATF
TRBV6-1	-	-	TRBJ2-3	TGTGCCAGCAGTCGACTGGATACGCAGTATTTT	CASSRLDTQYF
TRBV14	TRBD1	-	TRBJ1-1	TGTGCCAGCAGCCAAGATTGGCAGACAGGGTATTCCGCTTTCTTT	CASSQDWQTGYSAFF
TRBV29-1	TRBD2	-	TRBJ2-7	TGCAGCGTTGATGGACTAGCGGGGAGCTCCTACGAGCAGTACTTC	CSVDGLAGSSYEQYF
TRBV5-1	TRBD1	-	TRBJ2-5	TGCGCCAGCAGCTTCCGACAGGGATGGCAAGAGACCCAGTACTTC	CASSFRQGWQETQYF
TRBV6-5	-	-	TRBJ2-6	TGTGCCAGCAGTTACTATCGCTCTGGGGCCAACGTCCTGACTTTC	CASSYYRSGANVLTF
TRBV20-1	-	-	TRBJ2-1	TGCAGTGCTTTCAAGCCCAATGAGCAGTTCTTC	CSAFKPNEQFF
TRBV4-1	TRBD2	-	TRBJ2-7	TGCGCCAGCAGCCAAGATCGATACCCTCTAGCGGGCTCTCCTAAGGGCGAGCAGTACTTC	CASSQDRYPLAGSPKGEQYF
TRBV11-2	-	-	TRBJ2-3	TGTGCCAGCAGCTTAGCGGGCACAGATACGCAGTATTTT	CASSLAGTDTQYF
TRBV7-9	TRBD2	-	TRBJ2-5	TGTGCCAGCAGTCGCGGACTAGCGGGAGTGGGAGAGACCCAGTACTTC	CASSRGLAGVGETQYF